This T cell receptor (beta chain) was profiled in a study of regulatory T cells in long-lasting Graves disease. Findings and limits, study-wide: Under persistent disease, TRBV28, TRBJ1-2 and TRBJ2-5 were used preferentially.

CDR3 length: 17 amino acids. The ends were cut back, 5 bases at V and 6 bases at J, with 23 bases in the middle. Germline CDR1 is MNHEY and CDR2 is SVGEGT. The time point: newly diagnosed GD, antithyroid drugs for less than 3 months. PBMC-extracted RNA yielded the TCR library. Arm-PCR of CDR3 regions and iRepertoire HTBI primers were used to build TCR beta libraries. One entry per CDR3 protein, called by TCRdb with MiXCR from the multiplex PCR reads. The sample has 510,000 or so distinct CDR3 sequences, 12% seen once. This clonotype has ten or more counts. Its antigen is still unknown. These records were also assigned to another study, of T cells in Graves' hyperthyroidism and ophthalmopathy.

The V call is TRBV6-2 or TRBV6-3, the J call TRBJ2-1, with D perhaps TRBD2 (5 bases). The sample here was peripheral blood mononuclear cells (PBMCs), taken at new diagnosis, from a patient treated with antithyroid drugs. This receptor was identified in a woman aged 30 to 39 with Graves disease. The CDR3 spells CASSTRPGMVAGNEQFF. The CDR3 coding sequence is TGTGCCAGCAGTACCCGCCCCGGGATGGTCGCGGGCAATGAGCAGTTCTTC.